This T cell receptor (beta chain) is from a study of shared clonotypes between healthy human individuals. Study-level background: Per donor, three plates held CD4 naive cells, three held CD4 memory, two held CD8 naive and one held CD8 memory.

Study-level points and caveats: Sorted-subset sequencing was shown by rarefaction to be incomplete despite large depth.

About this clone: Its specificity is unknown.

Trimming pared 5 bases from V and 4 bases from J, leaving 14 bases between. The CDR3 sequence is 14 residues long. CDR1 is MDHEN and CDR2 is SYDVKM in the germline V gene. Each subset's genomic DNA was split evenly across several immunoSEQ plates. TCRdb's copy holds only in-frame clones and misses some; the assay was immunoSEQ multiplex PCR. The data hold approximately 710,000 clones, with around 91% observed a single time. The sequencing sample was made of memory CD8+ T cells from PBMCs. As for subset: CD45RO+ cells pooled with CCR7-negative TemRA cells. V is TRBV28 and J is TRBJ1-1; D gene uncertain. The receptor was isolated from a man between 18 and 35 years old in good health. Some clones in this sample may be carry-over from other donors' samples. CDR3 sequence reads: CASSPHRQATEAFF. CDR3 DNA: TGTGCCAGCAGTCCCCATCGACAAGCCACTGAAGCTTTCTTT. The variable domain in full, completed from reference TRBV28 and TRBJ1-1, reads DVKVTQSSRYLVKRTGEKVFLECVQDMDHENMFWYRQDPGLGLRLIYFSYDVKMKEKGDIPEGYSVSREKKERFSLILESASTNQTSMYLCASSPHRQATEAFFGQGTRLTVV.